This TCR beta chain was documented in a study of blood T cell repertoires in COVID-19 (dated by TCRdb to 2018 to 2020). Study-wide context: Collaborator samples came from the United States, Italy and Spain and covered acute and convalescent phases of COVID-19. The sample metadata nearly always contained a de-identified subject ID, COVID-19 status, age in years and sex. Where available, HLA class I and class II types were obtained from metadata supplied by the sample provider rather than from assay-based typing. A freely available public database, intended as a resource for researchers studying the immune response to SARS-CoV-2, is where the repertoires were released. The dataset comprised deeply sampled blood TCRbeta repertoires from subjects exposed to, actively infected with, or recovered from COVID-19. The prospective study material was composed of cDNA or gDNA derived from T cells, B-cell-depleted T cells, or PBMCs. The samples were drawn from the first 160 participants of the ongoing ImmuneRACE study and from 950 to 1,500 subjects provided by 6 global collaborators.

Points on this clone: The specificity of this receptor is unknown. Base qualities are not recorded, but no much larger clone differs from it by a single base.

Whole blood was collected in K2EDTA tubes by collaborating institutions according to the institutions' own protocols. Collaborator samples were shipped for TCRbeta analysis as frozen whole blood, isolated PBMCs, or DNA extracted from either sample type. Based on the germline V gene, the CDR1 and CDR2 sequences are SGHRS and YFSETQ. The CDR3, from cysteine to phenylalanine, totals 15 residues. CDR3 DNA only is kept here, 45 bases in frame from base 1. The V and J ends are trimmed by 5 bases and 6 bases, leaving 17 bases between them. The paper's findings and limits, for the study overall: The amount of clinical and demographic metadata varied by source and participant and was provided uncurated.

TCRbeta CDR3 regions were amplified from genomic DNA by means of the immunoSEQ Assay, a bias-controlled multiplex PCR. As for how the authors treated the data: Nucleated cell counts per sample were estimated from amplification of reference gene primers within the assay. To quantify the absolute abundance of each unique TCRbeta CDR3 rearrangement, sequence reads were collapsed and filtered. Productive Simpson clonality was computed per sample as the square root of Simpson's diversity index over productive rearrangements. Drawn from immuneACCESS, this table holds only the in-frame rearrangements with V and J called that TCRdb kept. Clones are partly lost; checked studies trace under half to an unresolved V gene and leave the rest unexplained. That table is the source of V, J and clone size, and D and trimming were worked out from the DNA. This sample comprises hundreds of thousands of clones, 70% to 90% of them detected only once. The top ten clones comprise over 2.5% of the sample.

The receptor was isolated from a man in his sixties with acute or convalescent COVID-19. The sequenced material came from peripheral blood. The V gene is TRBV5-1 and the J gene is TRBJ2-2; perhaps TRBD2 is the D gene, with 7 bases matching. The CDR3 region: CASRTGLAGAGELFF. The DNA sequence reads TGCGCCAGCAGAACAGGGTTGGCGGGAGCCGGGGAGCTGTTTTTT.